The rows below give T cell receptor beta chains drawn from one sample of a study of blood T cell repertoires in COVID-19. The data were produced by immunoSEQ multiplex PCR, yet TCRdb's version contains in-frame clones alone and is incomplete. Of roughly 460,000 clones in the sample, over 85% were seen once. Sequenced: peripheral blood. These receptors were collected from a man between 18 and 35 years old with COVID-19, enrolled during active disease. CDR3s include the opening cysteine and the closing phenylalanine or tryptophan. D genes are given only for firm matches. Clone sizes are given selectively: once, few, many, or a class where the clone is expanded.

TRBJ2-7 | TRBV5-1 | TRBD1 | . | TGCGCCAGCAGCTTGGGACAGGGGAACTACGAGCAGTACTTC | CASSLGQGNYEQYF
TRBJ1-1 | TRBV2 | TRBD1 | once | TGTGCCAGCAGTGCGGACAGGACCCTCACTGAAGCTTTCTTT | CASSADRTLTEAFF
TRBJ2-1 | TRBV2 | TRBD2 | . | TGTGCCAGCAGGCGGGGGAACCAGGACAATGAGCAGTTCTTC | CASRRGNQDNEQFF
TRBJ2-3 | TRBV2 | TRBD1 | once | TGTGCCAGCAGTCCTGGGGGGACAGGGGTTACGCAGTATTTT | CASSPGGTGVTQYF
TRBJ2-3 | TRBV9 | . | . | TGTGCCAGCGGGGAGGGAGGGGGTACGCAGTATTTT | CASGEGGGTQYF
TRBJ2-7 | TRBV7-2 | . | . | TGTGCCAGCAGACGACGAGGAACCCCGGGGGGCCTCGAGCAGTACTTC | CASRRRGTPGGLEQYF
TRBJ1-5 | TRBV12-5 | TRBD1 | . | TGTGCTAGTGGTCCTATATCGGACAGGGGGTTTCGTCAGCCCCAGCATTTT | CASGPISDRGFRQPQHF
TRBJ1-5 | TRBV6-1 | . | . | TGTGCCAGCAGTAGGGGGATTGAGGCTCAGCCCCAGCATTTT | CASSRGIEAQPQHF
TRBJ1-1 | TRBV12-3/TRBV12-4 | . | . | TGTGCCAGCAGTCCACGGGACACACTAGAGGCTTTCTTT | CASSPRDTLEAFF
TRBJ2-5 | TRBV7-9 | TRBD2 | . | TGTGCCAGCAGCCCCGGGGGGACAGAGACCCAGTACTTC | CASSPGGTETQYF
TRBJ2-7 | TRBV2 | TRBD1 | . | TGTGCCAGCAGTGCCGAACAGGGGGCTGACTACGAGCAGTACTTC | CASSAEQGADYEQYF
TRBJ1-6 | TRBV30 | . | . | TGTGCCTGGAGTGTTCCGGGACCCCTCCACTTT | CAWSVPGPLHF
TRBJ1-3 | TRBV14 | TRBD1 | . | TGTGCCAGCAGCCAAGATAAGGGACAGGGGGGCTTCTTCTCTGGAAACACCATATATTTT | CASSQDKGQGGFFSGNTIYF
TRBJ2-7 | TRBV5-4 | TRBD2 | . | TGTGCCAGCAGGGGTCGACTAGCGGGAGGGCCGTCGGGTCCCTACGAGCAGTACTTC | CASRGRLAGGPSGPYEQYF
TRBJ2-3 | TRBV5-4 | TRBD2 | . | TGTGCCAGCGGGACTAGCGGGGGGCGCACAGATACGCAGTATTTT | CASGTSGGRTDTQYF
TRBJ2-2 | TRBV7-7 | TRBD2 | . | TGTGCTAGCAGCTTAGATTGGGGACTAGCAACCGGGGAGCTGTTTTTT | CASSLDWGLATGELFF
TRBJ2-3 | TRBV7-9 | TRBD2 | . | TGTGCCAGCAGCTTAGTAGCGGGGGGTTACACAGATACGCAGTATTTT | CASSLVAGGYTDTQYF
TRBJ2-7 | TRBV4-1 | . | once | TGCGCCAGCAGCCAATATCAGGGCTCCTACGAGCAGTACTTC | CASSQYQGSYEQYF
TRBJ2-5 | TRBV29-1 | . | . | TGCAGCGTTGAAAGATCCAGGGACATTCGCGGGACCCAGTACTTC | CSVERSRDIRGTQYF
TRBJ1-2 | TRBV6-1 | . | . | TGTGCCAGCAGTGAAGGAGGCACCTTCTATGGCTACACCTTC | CASSEGGTFYGYTF
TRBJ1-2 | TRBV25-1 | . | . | TGTGCCAGCAGTGAGCCGGGGGGCGTACACTATGGCTACACCTTC | CASSEPGGVHYGYTF
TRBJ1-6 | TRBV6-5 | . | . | TGTGCCAGGCAGGGTGGACATAATTCACCCCTCCACTTT | CARQGGHNSPLHF
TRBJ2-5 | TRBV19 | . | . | TGTGCCAGTAGGAAACTAGGAGGGGAACAAGAGACCCAGTACTTC | CASRKLGGEQETQYF
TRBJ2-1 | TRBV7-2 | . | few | TGTGCCAGCAGCTTAGAAAGCGTCTACAATGAGCAGTTCTTC | CASSLESVYNEQFF
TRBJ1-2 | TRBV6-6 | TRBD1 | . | TGTGCCAGCAGTCCGACCCGGGACAGGGGGTTTAGCTATGGCTACACCTTC | CASSPTRDRGFSYGYTF
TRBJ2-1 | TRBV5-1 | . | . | TGCGCCAGCACCCCCGCCGGGTCCTACAATGAGCAGTTCTTC | CASTPAGSYNEQFF
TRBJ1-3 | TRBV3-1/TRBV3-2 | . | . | TGTGCCAGCAGCCAAGGGACAGAACACTCTGGAAACACCATATATTTT | CASSQGTEHSGNTIYF
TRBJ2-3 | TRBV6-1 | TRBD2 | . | TGTGCCAGCAGTGAACTAGCGGGAGTGAGTGCAGATACGCAGTATTTT | CASSELAGVSADTQYF
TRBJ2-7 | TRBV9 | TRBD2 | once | TGTGCCAGCAGCCTTCTGGGGGGGTCGAGAGAGCAGTACTTC | CASSLLGGSREQYF
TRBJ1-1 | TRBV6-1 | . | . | TGTGCCAGCAGTGAAGCTCGGAAGGTCCCGAGGGCTTTCTTT | CASSEARKVPRAFF
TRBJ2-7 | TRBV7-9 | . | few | TGTGCCAGCAGCCCGGTACGGGGAAATGACGAGCAGTACTTC | CASSPVRGNDEQYF
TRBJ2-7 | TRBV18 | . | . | TGTGCCAGCTCACTTTCTGGCGGAACCTACGAGCAGTACTTC | CASSLSGGTYEQYF
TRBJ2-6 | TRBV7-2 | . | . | TGTGCCAGCAGCTTAGCCGTCTCTGGGGCCAACGTCCTGACTTTC | CASSLAVSGANVLTF
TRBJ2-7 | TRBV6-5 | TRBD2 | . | TGTGCCAGCAGTACCACTAGCGGGGGGTACGAGCAGTACTTC | CASSTTSGGYEQYF
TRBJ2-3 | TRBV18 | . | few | TGTGCCAGCTCACCTGGACAGACCGATACGCAGTATTTT | CASSPGQTDTQYF
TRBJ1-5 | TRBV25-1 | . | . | TGTGCCAGCAGTCCGAACAGGGATAATCAGCCCCAGCATTTT | CASSPNRDNQPQHF
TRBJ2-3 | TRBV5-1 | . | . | TGCGCCAGCAGCTCGACCGGAGGATCAGATACGCAGTATTTT | CASSSTGGSDTQYF
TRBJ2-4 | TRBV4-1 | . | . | TGCGCCAGCAGCCAAGAGTTCCCCCTAGCCAAAAACATTCAGTACTTC | CASSQEFPLAKNIQYF
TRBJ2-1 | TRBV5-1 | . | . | TGCGCCAGCAGTCCTTCCCGGGACTCCTACCGGGGTGAGCAGTTCTTC | CASSPSRDSYRGEQFF
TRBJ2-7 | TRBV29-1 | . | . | TGCAGGGATGAAACGGGGGGCGGCTACGAGCAGTACTTC | CRDETGGGYEQYF
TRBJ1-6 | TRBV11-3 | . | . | TGTGCCAGCAGCCCTAGGACAGATAATTCACCCCTCCACTTT | CASSPRTDNSPLHF
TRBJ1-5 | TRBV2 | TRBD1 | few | TGTGCCAGCAGTGAACTTACAGGGGCCTATCAGCCCCAGCATTTT | CASSELTGAYQPQHF
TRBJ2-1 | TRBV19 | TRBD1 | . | TGTGCCAGTAAAACCGGGACAGCGTTCAACAATGAGCAGTTCTTC | CASKTGTAFNNEQFF
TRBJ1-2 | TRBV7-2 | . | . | TGTGCCAGCAGCTTCAGACGGGCTAACTATGGCTACACCTTC | CASSFRRANYGYTF
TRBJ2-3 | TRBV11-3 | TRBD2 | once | TGTGCCAGCAGCACCATTCTAGCGGGAGTGGGAGATACGCAGTATTTT | CASSTILAGVGDTQYF
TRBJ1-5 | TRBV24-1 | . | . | TGTGCCACCAGTGAGAGCAGGGTGGCGGGCAATCAGCCCCAGCATTTT | CATSESRVAGNQPQHF
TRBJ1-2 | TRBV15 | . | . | TGTGCCACCAGCAGAGAGGGCAGGGAAGGCTACACCTTC | CATSREGREGYTF